The 29 T cell receptor beta chains reported below all come from one sample, sequenced in a study of T cells after somatic rescue of genetic block. Only in-frame clones appear in the TCRdb table, and some are missing; sequencing was by immunoSEQ multiplex PCR. The table records some 15,000 clones, 70% to 80% of them present only once. Sequencing was performed on peripheral blood mononuclear cells (PBMCs). The source of these receptors is a boy between 5 and 17 years old.

V and J are TRBV28 and TRBJ2-1, with D possibly being TRBD2 (6 bases). CDR1 is MDHEN, CDR2 SYDVKM, per germline. The CDR3 loop spans 19 amino acids. Trimming removed 4 bases at V and 0 bases at J, with 22 bases between. As DNA, the CDR3 is TGTGCCAGCAGTTCACCTAAAATGAGCGGGTATAGCTCCTACAATGAGCAGTTCTTC. Translation gives CASSSPKMSGYSSYNEQFF.

V usage is TRBV10-3 and J usage is TRBJ2-1; 13 bases line up with TRBD2. V trimming: 8 bases; J trimming: 7 bases; junction bases outside the gene matches: 5. Germline V gene data show CDR1 as ENHRY and CDR2 as SYGVKD. The CDR3 is made up of 14 amino acids. The chain's CDR3 is CAISGTSGMNEQFF. DNA of the CDR3: TGTGCCATCTCCGGGACTAGCGGGATGAATGAGCAGTTCTTC.

The chain combines TRBV7-2 with TRBJ1-3; unclear D gene. V gave up 5 bases and J gave up 1 base, with 3 bases separating them. This CDR3 has 12 amino acids. Germline-derived CDR1 and CDR2 are SGHTA and FQGNSA. The CDR3 DNA sequence: TGTGCCAGCAGCCAATCTGGAAACACCATATATTTT. Encoded protein: CASSQSGNTIYF.

V is TRBV7-6 and J is TRBJ2-3; perhaps TRBD2 as D (6 bases). This CDR3 region has 15 residues. The V and J ends lost 4 bases and 0 bases respectively, with 11 bases between them. From germline, CDR1 is SGHVS and CDR2 FNYEAQ. The DNA for the CDR3 is TGTGCCAGCAGCTCCGTTAGCGGTAGCACAGATACGCAGTATTTT. Residues: CASSSVSGSTDTQYF.

The count of this clone is one. The chain carries TRBV2 and TRBJ2-3, with D perhaps matching TRBD2 (5 bases). This CDR3 comprises 13 residues. Germline V lookup: CDR1 SNHLY, CDR2 FYNNEI. Trimming shortened V by 8 bases and J by 1 base, and 10 bases separated the two germline ends. The CDR3 region has the DNA TGTGCCAGCCTCGGAGGTCGCACAGATACGCAGTATTTT. It translates to CASLGGRTDTQYF.

This clone was detected once. This rearrangement joins TRBV10-2 to TRBJ1-1; 8 bases are a match to TRBD1. V lost 6 bases and J lost 1; bases outside the gene matches: 1. CDR3 length: 13 amino acids. The germline V gene has CDR1 WSHSY and CDR2 SAAADI. The CDR3 reads CASSGQGNTEAFF. The DNA for the CDR3 is TGCGCCAGCAGCGGACAGGGGAACACTGAAGCTTTCTTT.

The rearrangement links TRBV9 to TRBJ2-7; D possibly corresponds to TRBD2 (5 bases). This CDR3 has 14 residues. The V and J ends lost 0 bases and 0 bases respectively, with 7 bases between them. In germline, CDR1 is SGDLS, CDR2 YYNGEE. CDR3 protein: CASSVDRGSYEQYF. CDR3 coding DNA: TGTGCCAGCAGCGTAGATCGGGGCTCCTACGAGCAGTACTTC.

As DNA, the CDR3 is TGTGCCAGCAGTTGGACAGGGAATCAGCCCCAGCATTTT. Translation gives CASSWTGNQPQHF. This chain joins TRBV7-9 and TRBJ1-5; 8 bases agree with TRBD1. Trimming took 6 bases from V and 4 from J; bases not matched to a gene: 2. The germline V gene has CDR1 SEHNR and CDR2 FQNEAQ (reference sequence). This CDR3 is built from 13 residues.

J is TRBJ2-3 and V is TRBV5-4; either TRBD1 or TRBD2 may supply D (6 bases each). The CDR3 has 15 residues. The V gene's germline CDR1 is SGHNT and CDR2 YYREEE (reference sequence). With 7 bases removed from V and 4 bases from J, the gap between germline ends came to 19 bases. The CDR3 region is CASLLWGAPPDTQYF. CDR3 coding DNA: TGTGCCAGCCTTTTATGGGGGGCGCCCCCAGATACGCAGTATTTT.

The gene calls are TRBV14 and TRBJ1-1; D not certain. V shed 4 bases and J shed 0 bases, with 15 bases lying between them. Germline CDR1 and CDR2: SGHDN and FVKESK. This CDR3 contains 16 residues. As DNA, the CDR3 is TGTGCCAGCAGCCTCCACCTTGGTTTCTTGAACACTGAAGCTTTCTTT. Translated: CASSLHLGFLNTEAFF. Looking up the rest from reference TRBV14 and TRBJ1-1 gives the full variable domain: EAGVTQFPSHSVIEKGQTVTLRCDPISGHDNLYWYRRVMGKEIKFLLHFVKESKQDESGMPNNRFLAERTGGTYSTLKVQPAELEDSGVYFCASSLHLGFLNTEAFFGQGTRLTVV.

Regarding this clone: A read error may produce the germline difference seen at one junction end. The V gene is TRBV7-7, the J gene TRBJ2-3; D call uncertain. This CDR3 region has 13 residues. From germline, CDR1 is SSHAT and CDR2 FNYEAQ (reference sequence). CDR3 coding DNA: TGTGCTAGCAGCTCAGTAAAAGCGGATACGCAGTATTTT. This sequence encodes CASSSVKADTQYF.

This clone has only a few counts. The rearrangement joins TRBV30 to TRBJ2-7, with D unclear. There are 14 residues in the CDR3. Germline assignment: CDR1 GTSNPN and CDR2 SVGIG (reference sequence). Trimming removed 4 bases from V and 3 bases from J, with 16 bases in between. DNA for the CDR3: TGTGCCTGGAACCCACAGCACCTTGGCTACGAGCAGTACTTC. As protein: CAWNPQHLGYEQYF.

This rearrangement joins TRBV4-1 to TRBJ1-6; D gene ambiguous. Between the trimmed V and J ends, which lost 3 bases and 7 bases, there was a span of 19 bases. CDR1 MGHRA and CDR2 YSYEKL come from the germline V gene. The CDR3 is 17 residues long. The chain's CDR3 is CASSHPQGRTANSPLHF. The CDR3 DNA sequence: TGCGCCAGCAGCCACCCACAAGGACGCACAGCGAATTCACCCCTCCACTTT.

The chain's CDR3 is CASSPGLAGFQETQYF. The CDR3 DNA sequence: TGCGCCAGCAGCCCTGGACTAGCGGGCTTTCAAGAGACCCAGTACTTC. The chain employs TRBV5-1 and TRBJ2-5, with 11 positions matching TRBD2. The V segment lost 4 bases and the J segment 2 bases; nucleotides outside the gene matches: 7. In germline, CDR1 is SGHRS, CDR2 YFSETQ. The CDR3 is 16 residues long. Full variable domain (remainder filled in from reference TRBV5-1 and TRBJ2-5): KAGVTQTPRYLIKTRGQQVTLSCSPISGHRSVSWYQQTPGQGLQFLFEYFSETQRNKGNFPGRFSGRQFSNSRSEMNVSTLELGDSALYLCASSPGLAGFQETQYFGPGTRLLVL.

This rearrangement joins TRBV29-1 to TRBJ1-1; no firm D call. From germline, CDR1 is SQVTM and CDR2 ANQGSEA. The CDR3 length is 13 residues. V was clipped by 4 bases and J by 0 bases, with 9 bases between them. DNA of the CDR3: TGCAGCGTTGGGGAGGGCCTGAACACTGAAGCTTTCTTT. It encodes CSVGEGLNTEAFF.

CDR3 region: CASSLPVQDYGYTF. Here the CDR3 DNA reads TGTGCCAGCAGCCTTCCTGTTCAGGACTATGGCTACACCTTC. V usage is TRBV6-6 and J usage is TRBJ1-2; D not certain. With 6 bases removed from V and 3 bases from J, the gap between germline ends came to 14 bases. The CDR3 covers 14 residues. Germline V gene lookup returns CDR1 MNHNY and CDR2 SVGAGI (reference sequence).

This clone showed up just a few times. This chain uses TRBV29-1 with TRBJ2-7; D is ambiguous. The V end lost 5 bases, the J end lost 0 bases, and 8 bases lay between the germline ends. Germline V gene data show CDR1 as SQVTM and CDR2 as ANQGSEA. The length of the CDR3 is 12 residues. The CDR3 sequence: CSVKRGSYEQYF. The CDR3 nucleotides are TGCAGCGTTAAACGAGGCTCCTACGAGCAGTACTTC.

The chain is built from TRBV5-1 and TRBJ2-2, with unresolved D. Between the trimmed V and J ends, which lost 0 bases and 4 bases, there was a span of 13 bases. The CDR3 spans 16 residues. Germline CDR1 and CDR2: SGHRS and YFSETQ. The CDR3 DNA follows: TGCGCCAGCAGCTTGGGACACCATAATCCCACCGGGGAGCTGTTTTTT. Its protein is CASSLGHHNPTGELFF.

A remark on this clone: Because the CDR3's place on the DNA is in doubt, the DNA is left out and the CDR3 is given as listed by TCRdb. The gene calls are TRBV7-3 and TRBJ2-2; the DNA was not used to check the table's D call, TRBD1. Germline V gene lookup returns CDR1 SGHTA and CDR2 FQGTGA. The CDR3 is 15 amino acids long, termini counted. The CDR3 here is CARDWDRTTPGSCFF.

This chain uses TRBV11-2 with TRBJ2-2; 12 bases are shared with TRBD1. Trimming at V came to 5 bases and at J to 4 bases, leaving 11 bases not matched to a gene. Germline V gene lookup returns CDR1 SGHAT and CDR2 FQNNGV. The CDR3 extends over 18 amino acids. In nucleotides, the CDR3 is TGTGCCAGCAGCACCTGGCCGGGGACAGGGGGCTTCACCGGGGAGCTGTTTTTT. Translating gives CASSTWPGTGGFTGELFF.

This chain joins TRBV10-3 and TRBJ2-7; no definite D call. The V and J ends lost 4 bases and 4 bases respectively, with 11 bases between them. In germline, CDR1 is ENHRY, CDR2 SYGVKD. The CDR3 contains 13 residues. The CDR3 protein is CAISAARLYEQYF. The CDR3 DNA follows: TGTGCCATCAGTGCGGCTAGGCTATACGAGCAGTACTTC.

The gene calls are TRBV19 and TRBJ1-6; 8 bases line up with TRBD1. Germline V gene sequence: CDR1 LNHDA, CDR2 SQIVND (reference sequence). V gave up 1 base and J gave up 9 bases; unmatched junction bases: 5. The CDR3 extends over 15 amino acids. The CDR3 region is CASSIGAGGGSPLHF. The CDR3 nucleotides read TGTGCCAGTAGTATAGGGGCAGGGGGCGGTTCACCCCTCCACTTT.

The chain carries TRBV27 and TRBJ2-3, with D hard to call. The CDR3 is made up of 15 amino acids. CDR1 is MNHEY and CDR2 is SMNVEV in the germline V gene (reference sequence). Trimming cost V 2 bases and J 3 bases, with 12 bases left between them. CDR3 loop: CASSLGLLGTDTQYF. The CDR3 region has the DNA TGTGCCAGCAGTTTAGGCCTTCTTGGAACAGATACGCAGTATTTT.

The V gene is TRBV6-6, the J gene TRBJ2-2; no clear D. Germline CDR1 reads MNHNY; CDR2 reads SVGAGI (reference sequence). V dropped 5 bases and J dropped 1 base, with 8 bases sitting between them. The CDR3 is 14 residues long. DNA of the CDR3: TGTGCCAGCAGTAGCTGGGGGAACACCGGGGAGCTGTTTTTT. The encoded protein is CASSSWGNTGELFF.

The chain uses TRBV11-2 and TRBJ2-5; TRBD2 matches at 8 bases. The CDR3 contains 16 residues. V lost 5 bases, J lost 2 bases, and 10 bases stayed unmatched. Germline V CDR1 and CDR2: SGHAT, FQNNGV. CDR3 nucleotides: TGTGCCAGCAGCCCGGGTGCGGGGGGCCATCAAGAGACCCAGTACTTC. This translates into CASSPGAGGHQETQYF.

The CDR3 DNA is TGCAGCGTTGGAGCTAGCGGGAGGCTTAGCGAGCAGTACTTC. This codes for CSVGASGRLSEQYF. This sequence joins TRBV29-1 and TRBJ2-7; 11 nucleotides align to TRBD2. V lost 4 bases to trimming and J lost 6 bases; unmatched junction nucleotides: 8. The germline CDR1 and CDR2 sequences are SQVTM and ANQGSEA. The CDR3 is 14 residues long.

The gene calls are TRBV6-6 and TRBJ1-5; D is unresolved. Trimming stripped 1 base from V and 6 bases from J, with 13 bases between. Germline lookup yields CDR1 MNHNY and CDR2 SVGAGI (reference sequence). The CDR3 totals 15 residues. CDR3 in amino acids: CASSYFVREAQPQHF. In nucleotides, the CDR3 is TGTGCCAGCAGTTACTTCGTAAGGGAGGCTCAGCCCCAGCATTTT.

The V call is TRBV11-2, the J call TRBJ2-5; the D gene is possibly TRBD1 (6 bases). The germline gives CDR1 SGHAT, CDR2 FQNNGV. V was pared by 1 base and J by 5 bases, with 8 bases between. The length of the CDR3 is 13 residues. Here the CDR3 reads CASSLGGPETQYF. CDR3 bases: TGTGCCAGCAGCTTAGGGGGGCCCGAGACCCAGTACTTC.

This sequence joins TRBV10-3 and TRBJ2-7, with 8 bases matching TRBD1. This CDR3 region has 17 residues. V shed 0 bases, J shed 1 base, and the junction held 8 bases outside the gene matches. In germline, CDR1 is ENHRY, CDR2 SYGVKD. The CDR3 protein is CAISESTWTGHSYEQYF. The CDR3 DNA reads TGTGCCATCAGTGAGTCGACATGGACAGGGCATTCCTACGAGCAGTACTTC.